The clone carrying this T cell receptor (beta chain) was recorded a few times. Its antigen is unknown. Prepared TCR beta cDNA libraries contained unique molecular identifiers. TCRdb used MiXCR to reprocess the PCR reads, holding one entry per CDR3 protein. The sample contains hundreds of thousands of distinct CDR3 sequences, approximately 59% of which appear only once. The data originate from a study of post-analysis software for immune sequencing data. Study-level points and caveats: Same-batch samples co-clustered strongly by F measure.

The sequenced material came from blood. The TCR sequence derives from a girl aged 2-10 years with multiple sclerosis.

CDR3: CASGSSGSQETQYF. The CDR3 DNA sequence: TGTGCCAGCGGGTCTAGCGGGAGCCAAGAGACCCAGTACTTC. This chain connects TRBV12-3 or TRBV12-4 to TRBJ2-5, with TRBD2 matching 10 bases. With 8 bases clipped from V and 1 base from J, the junction kept 4 bases outside the gene matches. The CDR3 runs 14 residues.